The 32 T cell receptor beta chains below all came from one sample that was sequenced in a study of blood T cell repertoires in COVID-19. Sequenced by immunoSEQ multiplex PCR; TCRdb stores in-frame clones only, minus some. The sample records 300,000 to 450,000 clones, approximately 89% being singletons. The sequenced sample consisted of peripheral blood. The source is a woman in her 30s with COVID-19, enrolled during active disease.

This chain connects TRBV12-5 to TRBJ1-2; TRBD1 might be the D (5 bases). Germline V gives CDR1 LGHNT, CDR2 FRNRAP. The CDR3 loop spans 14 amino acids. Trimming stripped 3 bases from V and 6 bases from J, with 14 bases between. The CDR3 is CASGFGGRWDGYTF. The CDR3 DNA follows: TGTGCTAGTGGTTTCGGGGGAAGGTGGGATGGCTACACCTTC.

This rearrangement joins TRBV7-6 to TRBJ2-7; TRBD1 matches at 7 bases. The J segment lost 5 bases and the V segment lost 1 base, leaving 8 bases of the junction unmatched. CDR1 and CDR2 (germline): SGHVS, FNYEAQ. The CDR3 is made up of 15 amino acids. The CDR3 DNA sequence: TGTGCCAGCAGCTTAGGAGTTGGACAGGCGGACGAGCAGTACTTC. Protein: CASSLGVGQADEQYF.

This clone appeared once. The CDR3 nucleotides read TGTGCCAGCAGCAGCCCAGGGGTGAACACTGAAGCTTTCTTT. It codes for CASSSPGVNTEAFF. V gene TRBV25-1 combines with J gene TRBJ1-1, with D possibly being TRBD1 (6 bases). CDR1 is MGHDK, CDR2 SYGVNS, per germline. The V end was cut by 6 bases, the J end by 0 bases, with 11 bases between. CDR3 size: 14 residues.

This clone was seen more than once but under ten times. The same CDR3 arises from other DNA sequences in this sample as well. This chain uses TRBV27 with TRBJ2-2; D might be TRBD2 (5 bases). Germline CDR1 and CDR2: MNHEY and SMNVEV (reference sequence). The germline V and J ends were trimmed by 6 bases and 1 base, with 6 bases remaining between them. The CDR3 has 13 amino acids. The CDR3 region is CASRGRNTGELFF. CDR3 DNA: TGTGCCAGCAGAGGGAGGAACACCGGGGAGCTGTTTTTT.

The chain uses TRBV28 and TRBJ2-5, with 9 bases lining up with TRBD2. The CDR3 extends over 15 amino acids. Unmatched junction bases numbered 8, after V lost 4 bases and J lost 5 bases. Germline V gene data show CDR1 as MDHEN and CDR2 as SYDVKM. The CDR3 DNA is TGTGCCAGCAGTTCCCGCGGGAGGGCCGGGGAGACCCAGTACTTC. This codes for CASSSRGRAGETQYF.

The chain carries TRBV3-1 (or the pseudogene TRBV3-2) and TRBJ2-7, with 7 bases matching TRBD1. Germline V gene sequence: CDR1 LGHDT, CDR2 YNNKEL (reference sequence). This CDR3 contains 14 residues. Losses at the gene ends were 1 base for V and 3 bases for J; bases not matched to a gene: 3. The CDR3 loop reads CASSQAGQHYEQYF. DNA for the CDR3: TGTGCCAGCAGCCAAGCGGGACAGCACTACGAGCAGTACTTC.

DNA of the CDR3: TGTGCCAGCAGCGTAGGACCTAAAGGGGGCGGGAGGACCGGGGAGCTGTTTTTT. This gives the protein CASSVGPKGGGRTGELFF. The chain joins TRBV9 to TRBJ2-2; TRBD2 might be the D (8 bases). The V end lost 0 bases, the J end lost 5 bases, and 20 bases lay between the germline ends. This CDR3 contains 18 residues. The V gene's germline CDR1 is SGDLS and CDR2 YYNGEE.

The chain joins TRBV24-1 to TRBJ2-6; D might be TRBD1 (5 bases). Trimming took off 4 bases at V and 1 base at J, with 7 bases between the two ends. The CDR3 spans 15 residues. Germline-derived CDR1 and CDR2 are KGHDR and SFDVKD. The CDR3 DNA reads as TGTGCCACCAGTGACTCAGGGTCTGGGGCCAACGTCCTGACTTTC. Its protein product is CATSDSGSGANVLTF.

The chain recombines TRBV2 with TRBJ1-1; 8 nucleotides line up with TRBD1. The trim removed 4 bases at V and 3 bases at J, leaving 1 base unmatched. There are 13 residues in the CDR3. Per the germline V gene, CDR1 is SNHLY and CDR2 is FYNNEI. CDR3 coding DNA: TGTGCCAGCAGTGTGGACAGGGACACTGAAGCTTTCTTT. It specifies CASSVDRDTEAFF.

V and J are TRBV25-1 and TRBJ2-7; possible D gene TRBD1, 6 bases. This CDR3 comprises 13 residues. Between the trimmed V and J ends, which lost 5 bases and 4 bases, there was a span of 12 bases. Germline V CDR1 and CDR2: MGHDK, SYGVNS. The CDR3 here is CASSTLQGYEQYF. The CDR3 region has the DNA TGTGCCAGCAGTACCCTACAGGGTTACGAGCAGTACTTC.

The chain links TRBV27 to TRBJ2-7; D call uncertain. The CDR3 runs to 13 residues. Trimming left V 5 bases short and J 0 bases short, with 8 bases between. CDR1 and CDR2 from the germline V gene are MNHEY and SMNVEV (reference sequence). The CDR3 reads CASSLIASYEQYF. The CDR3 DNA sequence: TGTGCCAGCAGTCTAATAGCCTCCTACGAGCAGTACTTC.

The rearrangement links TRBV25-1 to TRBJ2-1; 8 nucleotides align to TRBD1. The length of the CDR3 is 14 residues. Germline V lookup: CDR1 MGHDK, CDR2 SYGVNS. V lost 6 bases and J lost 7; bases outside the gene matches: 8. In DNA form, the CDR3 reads TGTGCCAGCAGGGACAGGGTTGTTCAGAATGAGCAGTTCTTC. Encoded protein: CASRDRVVQNEQFF.

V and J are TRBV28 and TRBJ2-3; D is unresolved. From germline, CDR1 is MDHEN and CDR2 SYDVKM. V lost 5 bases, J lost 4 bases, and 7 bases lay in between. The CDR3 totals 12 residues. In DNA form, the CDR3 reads TGTGCCAGCAGTGTTAACTCAGATACGCAGTATTTT. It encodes CASSVNSDTQYF.

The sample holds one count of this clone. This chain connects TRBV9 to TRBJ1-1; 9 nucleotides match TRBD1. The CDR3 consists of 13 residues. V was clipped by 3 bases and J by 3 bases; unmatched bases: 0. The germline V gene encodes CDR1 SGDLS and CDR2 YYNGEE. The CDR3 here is CASSGTGDTEAFF. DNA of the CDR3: TGTGCCAGCAGCGGGACAGGGGACACTGAAGCTTTCTTT.

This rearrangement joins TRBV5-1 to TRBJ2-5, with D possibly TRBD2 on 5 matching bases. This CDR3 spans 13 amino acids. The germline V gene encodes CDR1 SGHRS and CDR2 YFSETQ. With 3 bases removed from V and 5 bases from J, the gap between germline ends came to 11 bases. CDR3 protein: CASSSDYGETQYF. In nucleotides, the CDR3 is TGCGCCAGCAGCTCCGACTATGGCGAGACCCAGTACTTC. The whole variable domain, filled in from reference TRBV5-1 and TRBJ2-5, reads KAGVTQTPRYLIKTRGQQVTLSCSPISGHRSVSWYQQTPGQGLQFLFEYFSETQRNKGNFPGRFSGRQFSNSRSEMNVSTLELGDSALYLCASSSDYGETQYFGPGTRLLVL.

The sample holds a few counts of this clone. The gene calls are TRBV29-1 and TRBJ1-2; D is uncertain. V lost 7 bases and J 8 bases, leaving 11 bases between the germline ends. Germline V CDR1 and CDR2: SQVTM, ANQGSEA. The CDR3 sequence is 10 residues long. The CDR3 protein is CSATREGYTF. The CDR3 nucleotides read TGCAGCGCGACGAGGGAGGGCTACACCTTC. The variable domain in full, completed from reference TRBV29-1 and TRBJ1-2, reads SAVISQKPSRDICQRGTSLTIQCQVDSQVTMMFWYRQQPGQSLTLIATANQGSEATYESGFVIDKFPISRPNLTFSTLTVSNMSPEDSSIYLCSATREGYTFGSGTRLTVV.

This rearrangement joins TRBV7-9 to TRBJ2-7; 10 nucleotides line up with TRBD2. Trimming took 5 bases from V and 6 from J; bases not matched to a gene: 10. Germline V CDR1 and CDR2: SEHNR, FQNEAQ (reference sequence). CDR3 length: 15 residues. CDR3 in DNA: TGTGCCAGCAGCACCGCGCTAGCGGGAGTTCCCGAGCAGTACTTC. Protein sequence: CASSTALAGVPEQYF.

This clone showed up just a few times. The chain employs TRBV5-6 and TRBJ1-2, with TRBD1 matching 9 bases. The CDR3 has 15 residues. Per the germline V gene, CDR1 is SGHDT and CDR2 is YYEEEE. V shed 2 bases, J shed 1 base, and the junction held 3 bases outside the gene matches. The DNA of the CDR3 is TGTGCCAGCAGCTTCGGGACAGGGAATAACTATGGCTACACCTTC. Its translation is CASSFGTGNNYGYTF.

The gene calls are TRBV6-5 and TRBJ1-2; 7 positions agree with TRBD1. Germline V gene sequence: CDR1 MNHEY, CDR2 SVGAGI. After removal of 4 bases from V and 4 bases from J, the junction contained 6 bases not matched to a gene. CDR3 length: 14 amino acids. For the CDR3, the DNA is TGTGCCAGCAGTTTCCGAACAGGGGCCTATGGCTACACCTTC. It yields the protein CASSFRTGAYGYTF.

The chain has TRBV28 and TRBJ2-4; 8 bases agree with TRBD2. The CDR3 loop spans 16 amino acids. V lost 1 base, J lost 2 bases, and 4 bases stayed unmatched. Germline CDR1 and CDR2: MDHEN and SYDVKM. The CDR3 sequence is CASSLSGGASKNIQYF. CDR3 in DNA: TGTGCCAGCAGTTTATCCGGGGGGGCCTCCAAAAACATTCAGTACTTC.

CDR3 amino acids: CASSYSSGALQYEQYF. CDR3 sequence (DNA): TGTGCCAGCAGTTACTCTTCGGGAGCCCTCCAGTACGAGCAGTACTTC. The rearrangement joins TRBV6-5 to TRBJ2-7, with D possibly TRBD2 on 6 matching bases. Germline CDR1 MNHEY, CDR2 SVGAGI. Trimming took 0 bases from V and 4 from J, leaving 16 bases between them. The CDR3 consists of 16 residues.

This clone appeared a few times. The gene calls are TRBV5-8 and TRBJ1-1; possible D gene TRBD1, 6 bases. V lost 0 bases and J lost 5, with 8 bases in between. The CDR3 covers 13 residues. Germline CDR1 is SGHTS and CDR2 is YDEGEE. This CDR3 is CASSLVGATEAFF. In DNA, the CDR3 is TGTGCCAGCAGCTTGGTGGGGGCAACTGAAGCTTTCTTT.

The CDR3, as DNA: TGTGCCAGCACCCTTACGGGGGGTCCAACCTACGAGCAGTACTTC. The encoded protein is CASTLTGGPTYEQYF. The chain carries TRBV6-5 and TRBJ2-7; TRBD2 matches 7 bases. This CDR3 contains 15 residues. From germline, CDR1 is MNHEY and CDR2 SVGAGI. V shed 7 bases and J 2 bases; nucleotides not matched to a gene: 11.

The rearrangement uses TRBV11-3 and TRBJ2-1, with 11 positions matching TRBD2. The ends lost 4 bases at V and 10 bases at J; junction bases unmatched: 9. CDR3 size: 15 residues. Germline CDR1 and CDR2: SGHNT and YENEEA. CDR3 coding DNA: TGTGCCAGCAGCTCTCGGGACCGACTAGCGGGAGAGCAGTTCTTC. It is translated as CASSSRDRLAGEQFF. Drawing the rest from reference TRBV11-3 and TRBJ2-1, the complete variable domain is EAGVVQSPRYKIIEKKQPVAFWCNPISGHNTLYWYLQNLGQGPELLIRYENEEAVDDSQLPKDRFSAERLKGVDSTLKIQPAELGDSAVYLCASSSRDRLAGEQFFGPGTRLTVL.

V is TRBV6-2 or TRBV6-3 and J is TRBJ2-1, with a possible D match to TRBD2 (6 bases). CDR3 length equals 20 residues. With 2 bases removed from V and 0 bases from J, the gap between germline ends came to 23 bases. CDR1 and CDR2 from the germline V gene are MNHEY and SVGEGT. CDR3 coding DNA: TGTGCCAGCAGTTACCCCCCCGGGACTTTCGTCGGAAGCTCCTACAATGAGCAGTTCTTC. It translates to CASSYPPGTFVGSSYNEQFF.

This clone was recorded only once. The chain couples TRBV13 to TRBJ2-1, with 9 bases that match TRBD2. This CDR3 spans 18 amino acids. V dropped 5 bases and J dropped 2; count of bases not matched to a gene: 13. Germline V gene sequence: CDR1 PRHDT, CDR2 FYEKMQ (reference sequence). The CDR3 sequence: CASSPPGGLAGPYNEQFF. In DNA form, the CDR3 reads TGTGCCAGCAGCCCCCCGGGGGGGCTAGCGGGACCCTACAATGAGCAGTTCTTC.

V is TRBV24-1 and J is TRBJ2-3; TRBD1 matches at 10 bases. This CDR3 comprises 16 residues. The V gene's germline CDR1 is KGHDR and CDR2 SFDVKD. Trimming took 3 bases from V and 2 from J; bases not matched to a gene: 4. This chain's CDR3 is CATSDPGQGITDTQYF. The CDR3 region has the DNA TGTGCCACCAGTGATCCGGGACAGGGGATCACAGATACGCAGTATTTT.

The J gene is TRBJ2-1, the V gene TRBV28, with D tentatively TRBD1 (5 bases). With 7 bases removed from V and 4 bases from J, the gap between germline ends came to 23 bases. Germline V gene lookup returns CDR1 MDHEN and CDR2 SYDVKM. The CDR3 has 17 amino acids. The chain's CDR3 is CASNIQFRGSRYNEQFF. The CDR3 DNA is TGTGCCAGCAATATACAATTTAGGGGATCGCGATACAATGAGCAGTTCTTC.

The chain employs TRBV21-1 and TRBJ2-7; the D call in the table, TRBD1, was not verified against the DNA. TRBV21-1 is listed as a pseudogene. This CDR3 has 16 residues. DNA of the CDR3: TGTGCCAGCAGCAAAGGGGACAGGGGGCAGTTCGACGAGCAGTACTTC. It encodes CASSKGDRGQFDEQYF.

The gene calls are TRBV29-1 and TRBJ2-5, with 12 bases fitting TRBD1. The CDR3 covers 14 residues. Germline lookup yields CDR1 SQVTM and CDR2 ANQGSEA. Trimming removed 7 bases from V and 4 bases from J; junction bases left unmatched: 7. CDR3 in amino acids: CSAGDRGPPETQYF. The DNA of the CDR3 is TGCAGCGCCGGGGACAGGGGGCCTCCAGAGACCCAGTACTTC.

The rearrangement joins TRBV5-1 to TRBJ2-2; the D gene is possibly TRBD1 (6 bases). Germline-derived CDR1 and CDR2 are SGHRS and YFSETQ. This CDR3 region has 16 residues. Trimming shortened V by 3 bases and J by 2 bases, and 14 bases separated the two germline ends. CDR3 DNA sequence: TGCGCCAGCAGCTGGACAGCAGATGTTAACACCGGGGAGCTGTTTTTT. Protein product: CASSWTADVNTGELFF.

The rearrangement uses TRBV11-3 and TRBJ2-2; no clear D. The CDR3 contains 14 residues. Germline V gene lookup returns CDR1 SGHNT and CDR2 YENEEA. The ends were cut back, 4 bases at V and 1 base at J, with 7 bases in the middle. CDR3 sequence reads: CASSSTLNTGELFF. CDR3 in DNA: TGTGCCAGCAGCTCGACACTGAACACCGGGGAGCTGTTTTTT.